This TCR beta chain originates from a study of early T cells in non-severe SARS-CoV-2 infection. The ends were cut back, 3 bases at V and 3 bases at J, with 14 bases in the middle. The CDR3 has 15 amino acids. MiXCR, applied by TCRdb to the 5' RACE reads, yields one record per CDR3 protein. The table records some 39,000 distinct CDR3 sequences, around 7.8% of them present only once. This clonotype was seen only a few times. Sequenced material: whole blood. The origin of this receptor is an adult who was a healthcare worker with PCR-confirmed SARS-CoV-2 infection or an uninfected control (not recorded which). J is TRBJ1-2 and V is TRBV12-3 or TRBV12-4; tentative D call: TRBD1 (6 bases). The DNA for the CDR3 is TGTGCCAGCAGTTTGGGGGCGATGGGGCACTATGGCTACACCTTC. Translated, it gives CASSLGAMGHYGYTF.